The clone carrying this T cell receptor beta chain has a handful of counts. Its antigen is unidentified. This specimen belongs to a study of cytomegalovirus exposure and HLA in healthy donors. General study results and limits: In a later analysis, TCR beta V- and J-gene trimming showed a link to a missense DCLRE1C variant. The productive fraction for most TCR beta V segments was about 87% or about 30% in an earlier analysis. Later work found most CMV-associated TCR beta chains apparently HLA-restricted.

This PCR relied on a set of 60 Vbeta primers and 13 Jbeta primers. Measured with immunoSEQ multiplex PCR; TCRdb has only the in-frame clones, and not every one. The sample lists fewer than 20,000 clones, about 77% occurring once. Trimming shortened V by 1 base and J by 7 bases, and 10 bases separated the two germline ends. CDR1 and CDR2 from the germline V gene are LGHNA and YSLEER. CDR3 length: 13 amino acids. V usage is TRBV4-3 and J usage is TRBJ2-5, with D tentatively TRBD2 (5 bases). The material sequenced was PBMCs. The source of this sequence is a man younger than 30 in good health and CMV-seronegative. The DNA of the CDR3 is TGCGCCAGCAGCCAAGGTCCGGGGAGGACCCAGTACTTC. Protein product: CASSQGPGRTQYF.